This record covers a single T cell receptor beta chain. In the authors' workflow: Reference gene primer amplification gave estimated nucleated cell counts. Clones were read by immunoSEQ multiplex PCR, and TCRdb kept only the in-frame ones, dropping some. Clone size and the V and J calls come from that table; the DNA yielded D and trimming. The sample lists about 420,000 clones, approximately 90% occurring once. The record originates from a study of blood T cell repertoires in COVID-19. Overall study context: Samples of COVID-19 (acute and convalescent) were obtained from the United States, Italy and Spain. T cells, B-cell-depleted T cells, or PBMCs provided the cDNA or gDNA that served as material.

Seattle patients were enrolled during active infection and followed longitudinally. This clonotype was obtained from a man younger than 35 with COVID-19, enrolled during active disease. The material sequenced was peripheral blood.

CDR3 protein: CASSLGRESSYEQYF. DNA of the CDR3: TGTGCCAGCAGCTTAGGCCGCGAGAGCTCCTACGAGCAGTACTTC. The V call is TRBV13, the J call TRBJ2-7; D is uncertain. Looked up from germline, CDR1 is PRHDT and CDR2 is FYEKMQ (reference sequence). With 0 bases removed from V and 0 bases from J, the gap between germline ends came to 9 bases. The CDR3 contains 15 residues.